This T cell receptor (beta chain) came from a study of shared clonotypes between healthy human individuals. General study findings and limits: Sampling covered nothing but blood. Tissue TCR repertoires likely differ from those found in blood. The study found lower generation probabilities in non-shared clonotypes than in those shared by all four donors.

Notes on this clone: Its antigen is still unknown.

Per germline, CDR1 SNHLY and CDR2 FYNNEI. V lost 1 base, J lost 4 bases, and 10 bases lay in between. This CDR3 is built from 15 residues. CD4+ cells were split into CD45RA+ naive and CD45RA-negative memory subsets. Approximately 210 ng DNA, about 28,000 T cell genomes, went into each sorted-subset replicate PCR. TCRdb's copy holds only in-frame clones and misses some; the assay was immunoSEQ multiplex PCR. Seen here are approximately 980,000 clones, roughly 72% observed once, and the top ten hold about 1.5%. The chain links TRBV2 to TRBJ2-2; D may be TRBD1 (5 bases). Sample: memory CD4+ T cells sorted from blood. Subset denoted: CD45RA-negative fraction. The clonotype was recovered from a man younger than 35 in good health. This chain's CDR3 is CASSEVGQGTGELFF. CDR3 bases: TGTGCCAGCAGTGAAGTCGGCCAGGGCACCGGGGAGCTGTTTTTT.